The following is a TCR beta chain sequence with its context. This specimen belongs to a study of beta chain features in type 1 diabetes. CD4+ naive, central memory, regulatory and stem cell-like memory subsets were isolated by sorting on CD45RO/CCR7/CD25/CD127/CD95/CD27. The entirety of the isolated RNA underwent reverse transcription, so expressed TCRB transcripts were sequenced. TCRdb keeps only in-frame clones here, not all; method: immunoSEQ multiplex PCR. This sample has more than 350,000 clones, with roughly 11% found just once. The germline CDR1 and CDR2 sequences are LNHDA and SQIVND (reference sequence). The CDR3 covers 15 residues. With 5 bases clipped from V and 4 bases from J, the junction kept 4 bases outside the gene matches.

The sequence derives from a young woman in good health. Sequenced input: naive CD4+ T cells from blood. This chain connects TRBV19 to TRBJ2-6, with 8 nucleotides matching TRBD1. CDR3 nucleotides: TGTGCCAGTAGTGCAGGGGGCGCCGGGGCCAACGTCCTGACTTTC. Residues: CASSAGGAGANVLTF.